This entry lists 30 T cell receptor beta chains sequenced from one sample in a study of blood T cell repertoires in COVID-19. Sequencing used immunoSEQ multiplex PCR; TCRdb keeps in-frame clones, though not all of them. This sample carries over 200,000 clones, 80% to 90% of them seen once, and the ten largest clones take around 1.6%. The sequencing sample was made of peripheral blood. All receptors derive from a man between 18 and 29 years old with active or convalescent COVID-19.

V usage is TRBV5-5 and J usage is TRBJ2-7; TRBD1 agrees at 10 bases. Germline CDR1 SGHKS, CDR2 YYEKEE (reference sequence). The trim removed 0 bases at V and 7 bases at J, leaving 10 bases unmatched. The CDR3 length is 16 residues. Here the CDR3 DNA reads TGTGCCAGCAGCTTGGGGTCCGCGGGACAGGGGCGTGAGCAGTACTTC. It is translated as CASSLGSAGQGREQYF.

This clone was seen a single time. This sample includes further DNA sequences coding for the same CDR3. The V gene is TRBV5-1, the J gene TRBJ2-3; 8 positions match TRBD2. The junction had 9 bases not matched to a gene; V was cut back by 4 bases and J by 5 bases. Germline CDR1 reads SGHRS; CDR2 reads YFSETQ. The CDR3 is made up of 15 amino acids. The CDR3 protein is CASSLALAGGDTQYF. In DNA form, the CDR3 reads TGCGCCAGCAGCCTGGCCCTAGCGGGTGGAGATACGCAGTATTTT.

The J gene is TRBJ2-7, the V gene TRBV6-6, with 7 bases matching TRBD2. The CDR3 has 14 residues. The J segment lost 6 bases and the V segment lost 4 bases, leaving 9 bases of the junction unmatched. Germline V gene lookup returns CDR1 MNHNY and CDR2 SVGAGI (reference sequence). CDR3 protein: CASSFEAGRPEQYF. CDR3 in DNA: TGTGCCAGCAGTTTCGAAGCGGGACGCCCCGAGCAGTACTTC.

The chain carries TRBV9 and TRBJ2-7, with D perhaps matching TRBD1 (5 bases). Germline V gives CDR1 SGDLS, CDR2 YYNGEE. Trimming removed 3 bases from V and 0 bases from J, with 13 bases in between. The CDR3 has 15 residues. CDR3 region: CASSATTVSSYEQYF. For the CDR3, the DNA is TGTGCCAGCAGCGCAACGACAGTGAGCTCCTACGAGCAGTACTTC.

The CDR3 DNA reads as TGTGCCAGCAGTTTAGGGACAGCAACTAATGAAAAACTGTTTTTT. It yields the protein CASSLGTATNEKLFF. The chain uses TRBV28 and TRBJ1-4; the match to TRBD1 covers 7 bases. V was pared by 2 bases and J by 0 bases, with 0 bases of the junction left unmatched. The CDR3 is made up of 15 amino acids. Germline V gene sequence: CDR1 MDHEN, CDR2 SYDVKM.

The rearrangement uses TRBV21-1 and TRBJ2-7; the D call of TRBD1 is as the table states it, not checked on the DNA. TRBV21-1 counts as a pseudogene. The CDR3 has 17 amino acids. The CDR3 protein is CASSLRGAGGESDEQYF. The CDR3 bases are TGTGCCAGCAGCCTCAGAGGGGCAGGGGGCGAATCAGACGAGCAGTACTTC.

The rearrangement joins TRBV6-5 to TRBJ2-2; TRBD1 matches at 9 bases. With V trimmed by 4 bases and J by 6 bases, 6 bases remained unmatched. The CDR3 length is 15 residues. CDR1 MNHEY and CDR2 SVGAGI come from the germline V gene. CDR3 region: CASSSRDRESGELFF. The CDR3 nucleotides are TGTGCCAGCAGTTCCCGGGACAGGGAATCCGGGGAGCTGTTTTTT.

The CDR3 protein is CASSLAGEGTGELFF. In DNA, the CDR3 is TGTGCCAGCAGTCTAGCGGGAGAGGGCACCGGGGAGCTGTTTTTT. V and J are TRBV2 and TRBJ2-2; 10 bases match TRBD2. With 5 bases clipped from V and 4 bases from J, the junction kept 4 bases outside the gene matches. The CDR3 spans 15 residues. CDR1 and CDR2 from the germline V gene are SNHLY and FYNNEI.

V usage is TRBV5-8 and J usage is TRBJ1-1; 8 nucleotides align to TRBD1. The germline V gene encodes CDR1 SGHTS and CDR2 YDEGEE. V trimming: 1 base; J trimming: 4 bases; junction bases outside the gene matches: 12. The CDR3 is 17 residues long. CDR3 sequence: CASSLRTGGIGSTEAFF. The CDR3 DNA follows: TGTGCCAGCAGCTTGAGAACAGGGGGAATCGGTTCCACTGAAGCTTTCTTT. The whole variable domain, filled in from reference TRBV5-8 and TRBJ1-1, reads EAGVTQSPTHLIKTRGQQATLRCSPISGHTSVYWYQQALGLGLQFLLWYDEGEERNRGNFPPRFSGRQFPNYSSELNVNALELEDSALYLCASSLRTGGIGSTEAFFGQGTRLTVV.

Points on this clone: The sample has other DNA sequences that encode this CDR3 too. CDR3 protein: CATSRDRGTEAFF. As DNA, the CDR3 is TGTGCCACCAGCAGAGACAGGGGCACTGAAGCTTTCTTT. The chain has TRBV15 and TRBJ1-1; the D gene is possibly TRBD1 (6 bases). V dropped 0 bases and J dropped 4 bases, with 6 bases sitting between them. Germline lookup yields CDR1 LNHNV and CDR2 YYDKDF (reference sequence). The CDR3 runs to 13 residues.

This clone was detected once. J is TRBJ2-5 and V is TRBV20-1, with TRBD1 identical over 7 bases. V shed 8 bases, J shed 5 bases, and the junction held 5 bases outside the gene matches. Germline CDR1 reads DFQATT; CDR2 reads SNEGSKA (reference sequence). The CDR3 sequence is 11 residues long. The CDR3: CSQDRLETQYF. In DNA form, the CDR3 reads TGCAGTCAGGACAGGTTGGAGACCCAGTACTTC.

The chain combines TRBV28 with TRBJ2-1; perhaps TRBD2 as D (6 bases). Per germline, CDR1 MDHEN and CDR2 SYDVKM. CDR3 length: 16 amino acids. Trimming took off 6 bases at V and 0 bases at J, with 15 bases between the two ends. CDR3 nucleotides: TGTGCCAGCAGGTCCTTAGCGGTCAGCTCCTACAATGAGCAGTTCTTC. This gives the protein CASRSLAVSSYNEQFF. The entire variable domain, with the rest obtained from reference TRBV28 and TRBJ2-1, is as follows: DVKVTQSSRYLVKRTGEKVFLECVQDMDHENMFWYRQDPGLGLRLIYFSYDVKMKEKGDIPEGYSVSREKKERFSLILESASTNQTSMYLCASRSLAVSSYNEQFFGPGTRLTVL.

Notes on this clone: The same CDR3 arises from other DNA sequences in this sample as well. The genes are TRBV30 and TRBJ2-3, with TRBD2 matching over 9 bases. Unmatched junction bases numbered 2, after V lost 1 base and J lost 0 bases. Germline-derived CDR1 and CDR2 are GTSNPN and SVGIG (reference sequence). The CDR3 length is 15 residues. The CDR3 here is CAWSGLAGSTDTQYF. Here the CDR3 DNA reads TGTGCCTGGAGTGGTCTAGCGGGAAGCACAGATACGCAGTATTTT.

V usage is TRBV6-6 and J usage is TRBJ1-1; possibly TRBD1 for D (5 bases). The V gene lost 8 bases and the J gene lost 1 base, with 11 bases spanning the gap. Germline assignment: CDR1 MNHNY and CDR2 SVGAGI (reference sequence). This CDR3 has 13 residues. CDR3: CASANQGNTEAFF. CDR3 nucleotide sequence: TGTGCCAGCGCCAACCAGGGGAACACTGAAGCTTTCTTT.

This chain links TRBV5-1 with TRBJ2-3, with 7 bases that match TRBD1. In germline, CDR1 is SGHRS, CDR2 YFSETQ. Trimming at V came to 7 bases and at J to 4 bases, leaving 15 bases not matched to a gene. The CDR3 length is 16 residues. The CDR3 sequence: CASRRLPGQKSDTQYF. CDR3 DNA sequence: TGCGCCAGCCGGAGGTTACCGGGACAGAAATCAGATACGCAGTATTTT.

In its sample, this clone was seen a few times. CDR3 in DNA: TGTGCCACCTCAGGGGATTATAGCAATCAGCCCCAGCATTTT. Protein: CATSGDYSNQPQHF. This chain joins TRBV28 and TRBJ1-5; D is possibly TRBD1 (6 bases). The CDR3 is made up of 14 amino acids. Per the germline V gene, CDR1 is MDHEN and CDR2 is SYDVKM. Deletions cut 10 bases from V and 0 bases from J, with 13 bases between.

The V call is TRBV19, the J call TRBJ1-1; tentatively, D is TRBD1 (6 bases). The germline V gene encodes CDR1 LNHDA and CDR2 SQIVND (reference sequence). This CDR3 comprises 14 residues. V dropped 3 bases and J dropped 1 base, with 9 bases sitting between them. As DNA, the CDR3 is TGTGCCAGTAGTATGGACAGATGGAACACTGAAGCTTTCTTT. Translating it yields CASSMDRWNTEAFF.

The chain links TRBV20-1 to TRBJ2-7; 9 bases match TRBD2. This CDR3 spans 13 amino acids. Germline V gene sequence: CDR1 DFQATT, CDR2 SNEGSKA (reference sequence). V gave up 3 bases and J gave up 4 bases; unmatched junction bases: 4. This CDR3 reads CSASLLAGYEQYF. Here the CDR3 DNA reads TGCAGTGCTAGTTTGCTAGCGGGGTACGAGCAGTACTTC.

This chain connects TRBV4-2 to TRBJ2-1; no reliable D call. This CDR3 is 11 amino acids long. The germline CDR1 and CDR2 sequences are LGHNA and YNFKEQ. V was pared by 1 base and J by 8 bases, with 3 bases between. In nucleotides, the CDR3 is TGTGCCAGCAGCCAAGCGGATGAGCAGTTCTTC. This gives the protein CASSQADEQFF.

The chain couples TRBV19 to TRBJ1-1, with 7 nucleotides matching TRBD1. This CDR3 spans 15 amino acids. Germline V CDR1 and CDR2: LNHDA, SQIVND (reference sequence). The V and J ends lost 5 bases and 0 bases, in that order; junction bases with no gene match: 6. CDR3: CASSGGTALNTEAFF. CDR3 DNA: TGTGCCAGTAGTGGAGGGACAGCTTTGAACACTGAAGCTTTCTTT. Based on the CDR3 plus reference TRBV19 and TRBJ1-1, the full variable domain is DGGITQSPKYLFRKEGQNVTLSCEQNLNHDAMYWYRQDPGQGLRLIYYSQIVNDFQKGDIAEGYSVSREKKESFPLTVTSAQKNPTAFYLCASSGGTALNTEAFFGQGTRLTVV.

The chain has TRBV23-1 and TRBJ2-7, with D possibly being TRBD1 (6 bases). TRBV23-1 is treated as an ORF (open reading frame) with a function not yet certain. The CDR3 contains 17 residues. V lost 7 bases, J lost 0 bases, and 22 bases lay in between. The CDR3 DNA follows: TGCGCCAGCATCCCCAGCTGGTCACAGGGCAGCTCCTACGAGCAGTACTTC. Translation: CASIPSWSQGSSYEQYF.

This sequence joins TRBV9 and TRBJ2-3; weak D call: TRBD2 (6 bases). This CDR3 has 15 amino acids. Trimming removed 1 base from V and 5 bases from J, with 14 bases in between. CDR1 is SGDLS, CDR2 YYNGEE, per germline. The CDR3 sequence is CASSVSALGGDTQYF. As DNA, the CDR3 is TGTGCCAGCAGCGTATCGGCGCTGGGAGGAGATACGCAGTATTTT. The variable domain in full, completed from reference TRBV9 and TRBJ2-3, reads DSGVTQTPKHLITATGQRVTLRCSPRSGDLSVYWYQQSLDQGLQFLIQYYNGEERAKGNILERFSAQQFPDLHSELNLSSLELGDSALYFCASSVSALGGDTQYFGPGTRLTVL.

This chain connects TRBV10-3 to TRBJ1-2; TRBD1 is a possible D gene (6 bases). The CDR3 consists of 14 residues. Germline lookup yields CDR1 ENHRY and CDR2 SYGVKD. Trimming took off 4 bases at V and 8 bases at J, with 17 bases between the two ends. The CDR3 sequence is CAISAGAGALGYTF. The CDR3 coding sequence is TGTGCCATCAGTGCCGGAGCGGGGGCCCTGGGCTACACCTTC.

The CDR3 spells CASSLLSGSKFF. CDR3 in DNA: TGTGCCAGTAGTCTTCTTAGCGGGAGTAAGTTCTTC. This chain connects TRBV19 to TRBJ2-1; 9 bases fit TRBD2. CDR1 and CDR2 from the germline V gene are LNHDA and SQIVND (reference sequence). The length of the CDR3 is 12 residues. V was clipped by 5 bases and J by 14 bases; unmatched bases: 7.

The chain joins TRBV19 to TRBJ2-7, with unresolved D. Germline CDR1 reads LNHDA; CDR2 reads SQIVND (reference sequence). Trimming pared 6 bases from V and 2 bases from J, leaving 14 bases between. The CDR3 covers 14 residues. CDR3 in amino acids: CASREDIGPYEQYF. The CDR3 nucleotides read TGTGCCAGTAGGGAAGACATCGGCCCCTACGAGCAGTACTTC.

The chain joins TRBV7-2 to TRBJ2-7; D is unresolved. CDR1 is SGHTA, CDR2 FQGNSA, per germline. The germline V and J ends were trimmed by 4 bases and 1 base, with 14 bases remaining between them. This CDR3 is 15 amino acids long. CDR3 sequence: CASSSSRPGSYEQYF. DNA of the CDR3: TGTGCCAGCAGCTCCTCTCGCCCCGGGTCCTACGAGCAGTACTTC.

The chain couples TRBV7-9 to TRBJ2-2; TRBD2 matches 10 bases. This CDR3 is built from 16 residues. The J segment lost 5 bases and the V segment lost 2 bases, leaving 5 bases of the junction unmatched. Germline V gene data show CDR1 as SEHNR and CDR2 as FQNEAQ (reference sequence). CDR3 sequence: CASSLSSGRRTGELFF. The CDR3 DNA reads as TGTGCCAGCAGCTTATCTAGCGGGAGAAGAACCGGGGAGCTGTTTTTT. The whole variable domain, filled in from reference TRBV7-9 and TRBJ2-2, reads DTGVSQNPRHKITKRGQNVTFRCDPISEHNRLYWYRQTLGQGPEFLTYFQNEAQLEKSRLLSDRFSAERPKGSFSTLEIQRTEQGDSAMYLCASSLSSGRRTGELFFGEGSRLTVL.

V usage is TRBV7-2 and J usage is TRBJ1-1; possible D gene TRBD1, 5 bases. Looked up from germline, CDR1 is SGHTA and CDR2 is FQGNSA. V was trimmed by 4 bases and J by 6 bases, leaving 15 bases between them. This CDR3 has 14 amino acids. Here the CDR3 reads CASSSTKGIAEAFF. DNA for the CDR3: TGTGCCAGCAGCTCCACGAAGGGGATCGCTGAAGCTTTCTTT.

The chain couples TRBV27 to TRBJ1-5, with 8 bases lining up with TRBD1. Germline loops: CDR1 MNHEY, CDR2 SMNVEV (reference sequence). The CDR3 totals 23 residues. V lost 5 bases to trimming and J lost 0 bases; unmatched junction nucleotides: 27. The CDR3 DNA reads TGTGCCAGCAGTCGCTCCCACCCCGGGACAGGCCGACCTTACATTGATAGCAATCAGCCCCAGCATTTT. It yields the protein CASSRSHPGTGRPYIDSNQPQHF.

This sequence joins TRBV5-4 and TRBJ2-3; 8 positions agree with TRBD1. The CDR3 is 14 amino acids. Germline CDR1 reads SGHNT; CDR2 reads YYREEE (reference sequence). The V and J ends lost 4 bases and 4 bases, in that order; junction bases with no gene match: 5. In DNA form, the CDR3 reads TGTGCCAGCAGCGGTCAGGGGGCCTCAGATACGCAGTATTTT. Its translation is CASSGQGASDTQYF. Combining the CDR3 with reference TRBV5-4 and TRBJ2-3 gives the whole variable domain ETGVTQSPTHLIKTRGQQVTLRCSSQSGHNTVSWYQQALGQGPQFIFQYYREEENGRGNFPPRFSGLQFPNYSSELNVNALELDDSALYLCASSGQGASDTQYFGPGTRLTVL.